Presented here are 28 T cell receptor beta chains from one specimen sequenced in a study of Ad26.COV2.S vaccination and SARS-CoV-2 variants. Sequenced by immunoSEQ multiplex PCR; TCRdb stores in-frame clones only, minus some. The sample lists approximately 500,000 clones; around nine tenths were seen once. The treatment is: 15 to 20 received Ad26.COV2.S at low or high dose, single or two shots; about five received placebo; per-sample allocation not given. Sampling was done on day 63 after the first vaccine or placebo injection. Sample: peripheral blood, taken in a trial of Ad26.COV2.S vaccine versus placebo. Every receptor here comes from a person between 18 and 60 years old who received the Ad26.COV2.S COVID-19 vaccine or a placebo.

The chain recombines TRBV11-2 with TRBJ2-7; no definite D call. Trimming took off 1 base at V and 0 bases at J, with 10 bases between the two ends. This CDR3 contains 15 residues. Germline V gene lookup returns CDR1 SGHAT and CDR2 FQNNGV. The CDR3: CASSLVVGSSYEQYF. As DNA, the CDR3 is TGTGCCAGCAGCTTAGTAGTGGGTAGCTCCTACGAGCAGTACTTC. Based on the CDR3 plus reference TRBV11-2 and TRBJ2-7, the full variable domain is EAGVAQSPRYKIIEKRQSVAFWCNPISGHATLYWYQQILGQGPKLLIQFQNNGVVDDSQLPKDRFSAERLKGVDSTLKIQPAKLEDSAVYLCASSLVVGSSYEQYFGPGTRLTVT.

The chain links TRBV9 to TRBJ1-2; tentatively, D is TRBD1 (6 bases). V lost 0 bases to trimming and J lost 1 base, with 13 bases between them. This CDR3 contains 16 residues. Germline V CDR1 and CDR2: SGDLS, YYNGEE. CDR3 sequence reads: CASSVGTARNNYGYTF. The CDR3, as DNA: TGTGCCAGCAGCGTAGGGACAGCGAGGAATAACTATGGCTACACCTTC.

This sequence joins TRBV2 and TRBJ1-5, with D tentatively TRBD1 (5 bases). The CDR3 has 16 residues. Germline CDR1 SNHLY, CDR2 FYNNEI. The ends were cut back, 4 bases at V and 3 bases at J, with 16 bases in the middle. The CDR3 loop reads CASSGPGAGSNQPQHF. CDR3 nucleotides: TGTGCCAGCAGTGGACCTGGGGCAGGGTCCAATCAGCCCCAGCATTTT.

This CDR3 reads CASSVDGGYNYGYTF. The CDR3 bases are TGTGCCAGCAGCGTAGATGGAGGATATAACTATGGCTACACCTTC. This sequence joins TRBV9 and TRBJ1-2; D is unclear. CDR3 length: 15 residues. CDR1 is SGDLS, CDR2 YYNGEE, per germline. The V and J ends lost 0 bases and 1 base respectively, with 10 bases between them.

The rearrangement uses TRBV19 and TRBJ2-1, with TRBD1 matching 8 bases. V was clipped by 3 bases and J by 6 bases; unmatched bases: 16. Per germline, CDR1 LNHDA and CDR2 SQIVND (reference sequence). This CDR3 has 18 residues. The CDR3 coding sequence is TGTGCCAGTAGTATCGTGGGCAGGGGGCGCCCCGAGGTCAATGAGCAGTTCTTC. The encoded protein is CASSIVGRGRPEVNEQFF.

V usage is TRBV11-2 and J usage is TRBJ2-7; 7 positions agree with TRBD1. There are 15 residues in the CDR3. V trimming: 6 bases; J trimming: 6 bases; junction bases outside the gene matches: 14. Germline V gene sequence: CDR1 SGHAT, CDR2 FQNNGV. The DNA for the CDR3 is TGTGCCAGCAGTCTAGGACAAGGGGGCGTTTTCGAGCAGTACTTC. Protein sequence: CASSLGQGGVFEQYF.

Turning to this clone: Different DNA sequences within this sample yield the same CDR3. The V and J genes are TRBV27 and TRBJ2-2; D ambiguous. The V gene's germline CDR1 is MNHEY and CDR2 SMNVEV (reference sequence). The V end lost 3 bases, the J end lost 1 base, and 0 bases lay between the germline ends. This CDR3 spans 12 amino acids. The CDR3 region has the DNA TGTGCCAGCAGTTTGAACACCGGGGAGCTGTTTTTT. It yields the protein CASSLNTGELFF.

The chain joins TRBV30 to TRBJ2-1; TRBD2 agrees at 8 bases. Losses at the gene ends were 1 base for V and 4 bases for J; bases not matched to a gene: 0. The CDR3 is 13 residues long. Germline V lookup: CDR1 GTSNPN, CDR2 SVGIG (reference sequence). CDR3 nucleotide sequence: TGTGCCTGGAGTGGACTAGCGTACAATGAGCAGTTCTTC. Translating gives CAWSGLAYNEQFF.

The rearrangement uses TRBV2 and TRBJ2-5, with TRBD2 matching over 8 bases. CDR1 and CDR2 (germline): SNHLY, FYNNEI. Unmatched junction bases numbered 12, after V lost 8 bases and J lost 7 bases. The CDR3 length is 14 residues. The CDR3 spells CASGGTSSKGTQYF. CDR3 coding DNA: TGTGCCAGCGGGGGGACTAGTTCAAAGGGGACCCAGTACTTC. The full variable domain, with the rest looked up from reference TRBV2 and TRBJ2-5, is EPEVTQTPSHQVTQMGQEVILRCVPISNHLYFYWYRQILGQKVEFLVSFYNNEISEKSEIFDDQFSVERPDGSNFTLKIRSTKLEDSAMYFCASGGTSSKGTQYFGPGTRLLVL.

The chain couples TRBV18 to TRBJ1-5, with 7 bases lining up with TRBD1. The J segment lost 4 bases and the V segment lost 4 bases, leaving 19 bases of the junction unmatched. The V gene's germline CDR1 is KGHSH and CDR2 LQKENI. The CDR3 has 19 residues. The CDR3 nucleotides are TGTGCCAGCTCACGCGTTATTCCTGGCAGGGGGGTAGGAAATCAGCCCCAGCATTTT. Encoded protein: CASSRVIPGRGVGNQPQHF.

The chain couples TRBV19 to TRBJ1-1; possible D gene TRBD1, 5 bases. The CDR3 has 16 residues. Germline CDR1 and CDR2: LNHDA and SQIVND (reference sequence). V lost 7 bases and J 6 bases, leaving 24 bases between the germline ends. The CDR3 loop reads CASILPGGAGRSEAFF. CDR3 coding DNA: TGTGCCAGTATCCTTCCGGGGGGAGCCGGCCGGTCTGAAGCTTTCTTT.

The chain carries TRBV28 and TRBJ1-2, with TRBD1 matching over 10 bases. The V segment lost 7 bases and the J segment 5 bases; nucleotides outside the gene matches: 10. CDR1 and CDR2 (germline): MDHEN, SYDVKM. The CDR3 runs 15 residues. CDR3 sequence: CASKEFGGQGYGYTF. As DNA, the CDR3 is TGTGCCAGCAAAGAATTCGGGGGACAGGGGTATGGCTACACCTTC.

This chain joins TRBV7-2 and TRBJ1-5, with D possibly matching TRBD1 (5 bases). Germline V gene sequence: CDR1 SGHTA, CDR2 FQGNSA. Trimming left V 7 bases short and J 5 bases short, with 24 bases between. The CDR3 has 17 amino acids. The CDR3 region has the DNA TGTGCCAGCATCAACAGGTCCCTCCCCGGGCTCCATCAGCCCCAGCATTTT. Its translation: CASINRSLPGLHQPQHF.

V is TRBV7-2 and J is TRBJ2-1; a possible D gene is TRBD2 (5 bases). In germline, CDR1 is SGHTA, CDR2 FQGNSA. V was clipped by 1 base and J by 8 bases, with 12 bases between them. The CDR3 is made up of 14 amino acids. The CDR3 DNA is TGTGCCAGCAGCTTAGTAGGGAGTGTGGATGAGCAGTTCTTC. Protein product: CASSLVGSVDEQFF.

The chain links TRBV28 to TRBJ2-3; D tentatively fits TRBD1 or TRBD2 (5 bases each). CDR1 and CDR2 (germline): MDHEN, SYDVKM. Trimming removed 5 bases at V and 4 bases at J, with 19 bases between. This CDR3 has 16 residues. CDR3 protein: CASSHHRGSRADTQYF. The CDR3 DNA is TGTGCCAGCAGTCACCACCGGGGCTCGAGGGCAGATACGCAGTATTTT.

The V call is TRBV3-1 (or the pseudogene TRBV3-2), the J call TRBJ2-7; 7 nucleotides align to TRBD1. Germline CDR1 is LGHDT and CDR2 is YNNKEL (reference sequence). The CDR3 contains 15 residues. After removal of 4 bases from V and 6 bases from J, the junction contained 12 bases not matched to a gene. Here the CDR3 reads CASSPHGTAGVEQYF. CDR3 nucleotides: TGTGCCAGCAGCCCCCACGGGACAGCCGGAGTCGAGCAGTACTTC.

The genes are TRBV27 and TRBJ1-6; D remains ambiguous. CDR1 and CDR2 (germline): MNHEY, SMNVEV (reference sequence). Trimming removed 0 bases from V and 9 bases from J, with 9 bases in between. The CDR3 is made up of 14 amino acids. The CDR3 reads CASSLSVLGSPLHF. The CDR3 DNA reads TGTGCCAGCAGTTTATCGGTTTTGGGTTCACCCCTCCACTTT.

The chain couples TRBV7-2 to TRBJ2-2; no definite D call. Trimming shortened V by 5 bases and J by 9 bases, and 19 bases separated the two germline ends. The CDR3 has 15 amino acids. Germline V gene data show CDR1 as SGHTA and CDR2 as FQGNSA. The DNA of the CDR3 is TGTGCCAGCAGCCTCCGGAGCGCCCGAAGTAGGGAGCTGTTTTTT. Amino acids: CASSLRSARSRELFF.

This chain uses TRBV28 with TRBJ1-3; tentative D call: TRBD1 (6 bases). Trimming pared 5 bases from V and 0 bases from J, leaving 14 bases between. The CDR3 has 16 residues. Germline CDR1 MDHEN, CDR2 SYDVKM. CDR3: CASSPGGQNSGNTIYF. In DNA form, the CDR3 reads TGTGCCAGCAGTCCAGGAGGACAGAACTCTGGAAACACCATATATTTT. Full variable domain (missing parts from reference TRBV28 and TRBJ1-3): DVKVTQSSRYLVKRTGEKVFLECVQDMDHENMFWYRQDPGLGLRLIYFSYDVKMKEKGDIPEGYSVSREKKERFSLILESASTNQTSMYLCASSPGGQNSGNTIYFGEGSWLTVV.

The V gene is TRBV6-5, the J gene TRBJ1-5; no firm D call. Deletions cut 6 bases from V and 0 bases from J, with 12 bases between. Germline-derived CDR1 and CDR2 are MNHEY and SVGAGI. The CDR3 has 15 amino acids. CDR3 loop: CASRNSYYSNQPQHF. The CDR3 DNA reads as TGTGCCAGCAGAAACAGCTACTATAGCAATCAGCCCCAGCATTTT.

The chain joins TRBV28 to TRBJ2-7; D unresolved. The CDR3 length is 14 residues. Trimming removed 6 bases at V and 3 bases at J, with 15 bases between. Per germline, CDR1 MDHEN and CDR2 SYDVKM. CDR3 region: CASRAYQTDYEQYF. CDR3 coding DNA: TGTGCCAGCAGGGCCTACCAGACGGACTACGAGCAGTACTTC.

The chain recombines TRBV19 with TRBJ2-3; maybe TRBD1 (5 bases). The CDR3 runs to 15 residues. Trimming cost V 5 bases and J 0 bases, with 12 bases left between them. The germline gives CDR1 LNHDA, CDR2 SQIVND (reference sequence). CDR3 amino acids: CASSLQGSSTDTQYF. The CDR3 DNA sequence: TGTGCCAGTAGTCTCCAGGGCTCTAGCACAGATACGCAGTATTTT.

The chain has TRBV9 and TRBJ2-3; D is undetermined. Trimming took off 3 bases at V and 5 bases at J, with 10 bases between the two ends. The germline V gene has CDR1 SGDLS and CDR2 YYNGEE. The CDR3 is 13 amino acids. CDR3 DNA sequence: TGTGCCAGCAGCGCCGGTTTAGTAGATACGCAGTATTTT. Translation: CASSAGLVDTQYF.

This clone was counted a few times. The chain employs TRBV28 and TRBJ1-5; 12 bases are a match to TRBD1. This CDR3 spans 16 amino acids. Losses at the gene ends were 8 bases for V and 1 base for J; bases not matched to a gene: 6. Per germline, CDR1 MDHEN and CDR2 SYDVKM. The CDR3 protein is CASHGTGGVSNQPQHF. The DNA of the CDR3 is TGTGCCAGCCACGGGACAGGGGGCGTCAGCAATCAGCCCCAGCATTTT.

This sequence joins TRBV2 and TRBJ2-5; possibly TRBD1 or TRBD2 for D (5 bases each). Germline V gene data show CDR1 as SNHLY and CDR2 as FYNNEI. This CDR3 is 16 amino acids long. The V end was cut by 6 bases, the J end by 3 bases, with 20 bases between. The CDR3 sequence is CASSALGVSHKETQYF. In DNA, the CDR3 is TGTGCCAGCAGCGCATTGGGGGTGTCCCATAAAGAGACCCAGTACTTC.

The rearrangement joins TRBV28 to TRBJ1-1; D unresolved. The CDR3 runs 10 residues. Per germline, CDR1 MDHEN and CDR2 SYDVKM. V lost 7 bases, J lost 7 bases, and 7 bases lay in between. CDR3 sequence (DNA): TGTGCCAGCAAGGACGGTGAAGCTTTCTTT. Translating it yields CASKDGEAFF.

V gene TRBV28 combines with J gene TRBJ2-1, with 9 bases lining up with TRBD2. This CDR3 has 14 residues. The germline V gene has CDR1 MDHEN and CDR2 SYDVKM. The J segment lost 1 base and the V segment lost 8 bases, leaving 3 bases of the junction unmatched. The CDR3 is CASALAGSYNEQFF. CDR3 nucleotide sequence: TGTGCCAGCGCCCTAGCGGGATCCTACAATGAGCAGTTCTTC. The variable domain in full, completed from reference TRBV28 and TRBJ2-1, reads DVKVTQSSRYLVKRTGEKVFLECVQDMDHENMFWYRQDPGLGLRLIYFSYDVKMKEKGDIPEGYSVSREKKERFSLILESASTNQTSMYLCASALAGSYNEQFFGPGTRLTVL.

The V and J genes are TRBV5-4 and TRBJ1-4; tentatively, D is TRBD1 (5 bases). Between the trimmed V and J ends, which lost 3 bases and 8 bases, there was a span of 20 bases. This CDR3 region has 16 residues. Germline V lookup: CDR1 SGHNT, CDR2 YYREEE (reference sequence). The CDR3 DNA follows: TGTGCCAGCAGCTATGGCCCCGGGACCACGAAGGAAAAACTGTTTTTT. Translating gives CASSYGPGTTKEKLFF.